These 2 T cell receptor beta chains came from one sample sequenced in a study of CD8 T cells in ankylosing spondylitis. Study findings and constraints: Made up of under 10 highly homologous variants, a TCR beta motif appeared characteristic of ankylosing spondylitis blood.

Their recognized antigens are unknown. TCRdb recomputed calls from the 5' RACE reads with MiXCR, one row per CDR3 protein. The table shows 200,000 to 250,000 distinct CDR3 sequences, with about 16% occurring only once. Sequenced material: blood, either unsorted or a sorted T cell fraction (not recorded which). Receptors originate from a male donor with ankylosing spondylitis.

V usage is TRBV30 and J usage is TRBJ2-5, with unresolved D. The CDR3 covers 11 residues. Germline V gene lookup returns CDR1 GTSNPN and CDR2 SVGIG (reference sequence). V lost 0 bases, J lost 2 bases, and 1 base lay in between. Written as DNA, the CDR3 is TGTGCCTGGAGTGTGCAAGAGACCCAGTACTTC. Amino acids: CAWSVQETQYF. The entire variable domain, with the rest obtained from reference TRBV30 and TRBJ2-5, is as follows: SQTIHQWPATLVQPVGSPLSLECTVEGTSNPNLYWYRQAAGRGLQLLFYSVGIGQISSEVPQNLSASRPQDRQFILSSKKLLLSDSGFYLCAWSVQETQYFGPGTRLLVL.

V is TRBV3-1 and J is TRBJ2-7; D unclear. V lost 0 bases, J lost 3 bases, and 6 bases lay in between. This CDR3 region has 13 residues. Germline values: CDR1 LGHDT, CDR2 YNNKEL (reference sequence). The CDR3 DNA follows: TGTGCCAGCAGCCAAGAACCAGGCTACGAGCAGTACTTC. Translated: CASSQEPGYEQYF.